This TCR beta chain derives from a study of shared clonotypes between healthy human individuals. The method was immunoSEQ multiplex PCR; TCRdb's version includes in-frame clones alone and lacks a portion of them. The data contain hundreds of thousands of clones, approximately 74% of them seen just once; the ten biggest clones take up over 1.5%. The CDR3 covers 15 residues. With 3 bases clipped from V and 3 bases from J, the junction kept 4 bases outside the gene matches. The germline gives CDR1 SEHNR, CDR2 FQNEAQ (reference sequence). Sample: memory CD4+ T cells sorted from blood. The subset: CD45RA-negative fraction. The chain carries TRBV7-9 and TRBJ2-2, with 7 bases identical to TRBD1. The sequence was collected from a woman aged 25-40 years in good health. The CDR3 reads CASSFPGTDTGELFF. The CDR3 bases are TGTGCCAGCAGCTTCCCCGGGACAGACACCGGGGAGCTGTTTTTT.